The rows below give T cell receptor beta chains drawn from one sample of a study of T cell repertoires in cytomegalovirus infection. No cognate antigen is known for these TCRs. TCRdb fed the reads into MiXCR, producing one record per CDR3 protein. The sample consists of approximately 120,000 distinct CDR3 sequences, roughly 32% of them appearing once. The specimen comprised CD8+ T cells from cultured PBMCs, sampled from culture after CMV antigen stimulation. Every receptor here comes from a human donor in good health (CMV status not recorded). Some clones in this sample may be carry-over from other donors' samples. The CDR3 runs from the conserved cysteine through the conserved F or W. D genes are given only for firm matches. Clone sizes are given selectively: once, few, many, or a class where the clone is expanded.

v_gene	d_gene	j_gene	abundance	CDR3nt	CDR3aa
TRBV4-3	NA	TRBJ2-7	NA	TGCGCCAGCAGCCAAGGCAGAAAAGGCTACGAGCAGTACTTC	CASSQGRKGYEQYF
TRBV7-9	NA	TRBJ1-2	NA	TGTGCCAGCAGCTTCAGCAAAATTATTAAGCCTTTTAACTATGGCTACACCTTC	CASSFSKIIKPFNYGYTF
TRBV19	NA	TRBJ2-1	few	TGTGCCAGTAGCTGGCGGCAGGGGTCCTACAATGAGCAGTTCTTC	CASSWRQGSYNEQFF
TRBV6-2/TRBV6-3	NA	TRBJ2-1	NA	TGTGCCAGCTCTTGGACAGATTACAATGAGCAGTTCTTC	CASSWTDYNEQFF
TRBV6-6	NA	TRBJ1-1	NA	TGTGCCAGCAGCTCATTTAAGGGCAACACTGAAGCTTTCTTT	CASSSFKGNTEAFF
TRBV7-6	TRBD1	TRBJ1-4	few	TGTGCCAGCAGTGGACAGGAGTCAATTGAAAAACTGTTTTTT	CASSGQESIEKLFF
TRBV2	NA	TRBJ2-5	NA	TGTGCCAGCAGTGTATGGCACCCAGAGACCCAGTACTTC	CASSVWHPETQYF
TRBV19	NA	TRBJ2-7	few	TGTGCCAGTAGTACGGCGGTCGCCTACGAGCAGTACTTC	CASSTAVAYEQYF
TRBV25-1	TRBD1	TRBJ2-3	few	TGTGCCAGCAGCGCCGGGACAGGGATAACAGATACGCAGTATTTT	CASSAGTGITDTQYF
TRBV7-4	NA	TRBJ1-1	NA	TGTGCCAGCAGCTTAGCAGGATACATGAACACTGAAGCTTTCTTT	CASSLAGYMNTEAFF
TRBV7-2	NA	TRBJ2-6	few	TGTGCCAGCAGCTTAGACAGGGAAGACCTCTCTGGGGCCAACGTCCTGACTTTC	CASSLDREDLSGANVLTF
TRBV7-8	TRBD2	TRBJ2-3	NA	TGTGCCAGCACCCTCGGCGTGCGGGGGGGGCCAGATACGCAGTATTTT	CASTLGVRGGPDTQYF
TRBV4-1	TRBD1	TRBJ1-5	NA	TGCGCCAGCAGCCAAACGACAGGGGCTAGCAATCAGCCCCAGCATTTT	CASSQTTGASNQPQHF
TRBV12-3/TRBV12-4	NA	TRBJ2-1	NA	TGTGCCAGCAGTTTGGGCCCGCATGACGATGAGCAGTTCTTC	CASSLGPHDDEQFF
TRBV4-3	NA	TRBJ1-2	NA	TGCGCCAGCAGCCAAGATCTTGCAGGGGCGGGCTATGGCTACACCTTC	CASSQDLAGAGYGYTF
TRBV7-2	TRBD2	TRBJ2-6	many	TGTGCCAGCAGCCGACAGTCGGGGGGCTCTGGGGCCAACGTCCTGACTTTC	CASSRQSGGSGANVLTF